The next 26 T cell receptor beta chains were all read from a single sample in a study of cytomegalovirus exposure and HLA in healthy donors (TCRdb year 2017). Libraries were built with the immunoSEQ multiplex PCR assay. TCRdb mirrors the immuneACCESS table, restricted to in-frame sequences. Some clones are absent from its copies; in checked studies, under half trace to an unresolved V gene, and the reason for the others is unknown. The sample records roughly 130,000 clones, 88% of which are singletons. The top ten constitute 1.4% of the sample. The sample comprised PBMCs. The receptor set was obtained from a man aged 30 to 39 in good health and CMV-seronegative.

The chain joins TRBV4-1 to TRBJ2-7; a possible D gene is TRBD2 (5 bases). The germline gives CDR1 MGHRA, CDR2 YSYEKL. CDR3 length equals 16 residues. Deletions cut 0 bases from V and 4 bases from J, with 16 bases between. The CDR3 DNA reads as TGCGCCAGCAGCCAAGATGCTCCGGGCCGACTATACGAGCAGTACTTC. Translation gives CASSQDAPGRLYEQYF.

This chain connects TRBV5-6 to TRBJ1-5; D remains ambiguous. The V gene lost 0 bases and the J gene lost 4 bases, with 11 bases spanning the gap. The CDR3 has 15 amino acids. The germline gives CDR1 SGHDT, CDR2 YYEEEE. The CDR3 nucleotides are TGTGCCAGCAGCTTGGGAGGGTATGGGAATCAGCCCCAGCATTTT. Protein sequence: CASSLGGYGNQPQHF.

The rearrangement joins TRBV6-6 to TRBJ2-6, with 8 bases that match TRBD2. The CDR3 has 15 residues. V trimming: 5 bases; J trimming: 2 bases; junction bases outside the gene matches: 2. Germline CDR1 MNHNY, CDR2 SVGAGI (reference sequence). The CDR3 spells CASSAGGAGANVLTF. CDR3 in DNA: TGTGCCAGCAGTGCCGGGGGGGCTGGGGCCAACGTCCTGACTTTC.

Only one count was recorded for this clone. The chain carries TRBV15 and TRBJ2-7, with a tentative D call TRBD1 (6 bases). Between the trimmed V and J ends, which lost 0 bases and 6 bases, there was a span of 18 bases. The CDR3 loop spans 16 amino acids. In germline, CDR1 is LNHNV, CDR2 YYDKDF (reference sequence). The CDR3 spells CATSRDRGGQGGEQYF. The CDR3 bases are TGTGCCACCAGCAGAGATCGAGGAGGCCAAGGGGGCGAGCAGTACTTC.

In this sample, this clone turned up once. V and J are TRBV15 and TRBJ2-2; TRBD1 is a possible D gene (6 bases). This CDR3 has 14 residues. V was cut by 3 bases and J by 3 bases, with 8 bases left in between. Per germline, CDR1 LNHNV and CDR2 YYDKDF (reference sequence). CDR3 sequence: CATSRDSYTGELFF. CDR3 bases: TGTGCCACCAGCAGGGACAGTTACACCGGGGAGCTGTTTTTT.

The chain is built from TRBV7-2 and TRBJ2-7; D possibly corresponds to TRBD1 (6 bases). The CDR3 is 14 residues long. V gave up 2 bases and J gave up 2 bases, with 10 bases separating them. Germline V gene sequence: CDR1 SGHTA, CDR2 FQGNSA. The CDR3 sequence: CASSLNRAAYEQYF. In DNA form, the CDR3 reads TGTGCCAGCAGCTTAAACAGGGCAGCCTACGAGCAGTACTTC.

This sequence joins TRBV6-5 and TRBJ2-7; TRBD2 might be the D (6 bases). CDR1 is MNHEY and CDR2 is SVGAGI in the germline V gene. V lost 0 bases, J lost 2 bases, and 8 bases lay in between. This CDR3 region has 14 residues. CDR3 nucleotides: TGTGCCAGCAGTTACTCGACGGGGGCCTACGAGCAGTACTTC. Amino acid sequence: CASSYSTGAYEQYF.

The CDR3 sequence is CASSLDRGHSSYEQYF. The CDR3 region has the DNA TGTGCCAGCTCACTAGACAGGGGCCACAGCTCCTACGAGCAGTACTTC. This sequence joins TRBV18 and TRBJ2-7, with 8 nucleotides matching TRBD1. Unmatched junction bases numbered 8, after V lost 4 bases and J lost 0 bases. Looked up from germline, CDR1 is KGHSH and CDR2 is LQKENI. The length of the CDR3 is 16 residues.

The rearrangement links TRBV18 to TRBJ1-4; 11 positions agree with TRBD1. CDR1 and CDR2 (germline): KGHSH, LQKENI. The trim removed 6 bases at V and 6 bases at J, leaving 12 bases unmatched. The CDR3 length is 17 residues. The CDR3 DNA is TGTGCCAGCTCGTCCGTCGGACAGGGGGCCTCATATGAAAAACTGTTTTTT. Encoded protein: CASSSVGQGASYEKLFF. The whole variable domain, filled in from reference TRBV18 and TRBJ1-4, reads NAGVMQNPRHLVRRRGQEARLRCSPMKGHSHVYWYRQLPEEGLKFMVYLQKENIIDESGMPKERFSAEFPKEGPSILRIQQVVRGDSAAYFCASSSVGQGASYEKLFFGSGTQLSVL.

DNA for the CDR3: TGTGCCAGCAGTCTCCGAGGGACTTTCCGTTACGAGCAGTACTTC. As protein: CASSLRGTFRYEQYF. This chain links TRBV6-4 with TRBJ2-7; a possible D gene is TRBD2 (6 bases). This CDR3 spans 15 amino acids. In germline, CDR1 is MRHNA, CDR2 SNTAGT. V lost 5 bases, J lost 4 bases, and 18 bases lay in between.

The chain carries TRBV5-1 and TRBJ2-1; 10 nucleotides agree with TRBD2. The CDR3 spans 17 residues. Germline CDR1 SGHRS, CDR2 YFSETQ. Unmatched junction bases numbered 12, after V lost 1 base and J lost 8 bases. The CDR3 is CASSLSGPGTSVDEQFF. DNA for the CDR3: TGCGCCAGCAGCTTGTCGGGTCCGGGGACTAGCGTAGATGAGCAGTTCTTC. Looking up the rest from reference TRBV5-1 and TRBJ2-1 gives the full variable domain: KAGVTQTPRYLIKTRGQQVTLSCSPISGHRSVSWYQQTPGQGLQFLFEYFSETQRNKGNFPGRFSGRQFSNSRSEMNVSTLELGDSALYLCASSLSGPGTSVDEQFFGPGTRLTVL.

This clone occurred a few times. The chain has TRBV5-6 and TRBJ2-3; the D gene is possibly TRBD2 (6 bases). The germline V gene has CDR1 SGHDT and CDR2 YYEEEE. The V gene lost 4 bases and the J gene lost 5 bases, with 17 bases spanning the gap. The CDR3 totals 15 residues. The DNA of the CDR3 is TGTGCCAGCAGCCGGGCACTAGCAGCCAGAGATACGCAGTATTTT. Its protein is CASSRALAARDTQYF.

This clone was recorded once. The chain links TRBV5-5 to TRBJ2-7; tentative D call: TRBD2 (5 bases). The CDR3 loop spans 14 amino acids. Trimming removed 1 base from V and 7 bases from J, with 15 bases in between. Germline V gene lookup returns CDR1 SGHKS and CDR2 YYEKEE (reference sequence). The CDR3 bases are TGTGCCAGCAGCTTGCGCGGGCCGACCAGGGAGCAGTACTTC. This sequence encodes CASSLRGPTREQYF.

Remarks on this clone: Other DNA variants within this sample encode the same CDR3. The rearrangement joins TRBV7-3 to TRBJ2-3; TRBD2 agrees at 9 bases. There are 14 residues in the CDR3. CDR1 and CDR2 (germline): SGHTA, FQGTGA. The V and J ends lost 5 bases and 3 bases, in that order; junction bases with no gene match: 3. CDR3 DNA: TGTGCCAGCAGCCTAGCGGGAAGTACAGATACGCAGTATTTT. This encodes CASSLAGSTDTQYF. Filled out from reference TRBV7-3 and TRBJ2-3, the complete variable domain reads GAGVSQTPSNKVTEKGKYVELRCDPISGHTALYWYRQSLGQGPEFLIYFQGTGAADDSGLPNDRFFAVRPEGSVSTLKIQRTERGDSAVYLCASSLAGSTDTQYFGPGTRLTVL.

In its sample, this clone was seen once. The V call is TRBV28, the J call TRBJ1-4; D ambiguous. CDR3 size: 12 residues. The V end lost 5 bases, the J end lost 6 bases, and 7 bases lay between the germline ends. Germline values: CDR1 MDHEN, CDR2 SYDVKM. CDR3 region: CASSGPDEKLFF. The DNA of the CDR3 is TGTGCCAGCAGTGGGCCAGATGAAAAACTGTTTTTT.

This clone was observed once. This chain links TRBV4-1 with TRBJ2-1; TRBD2 is a possible D gene (5 bases). The CDR3 sequence is 14 residues long. Germline values: CDR1 MGHRA, CDR2 YSYEKL. Trimming stripped 4 bases from V and 11 bases from J, with 18 bases between. The CDR3 loop reads CASSLRGLEAKQFF. CDR3 DNA: TGCGCCAGCAGCCTCAGAGGTCTGGAGGCGAAGCAGTTCTTC.

V is TRBV11-2 and J is TRBJ2-7; TRBD1 matches 9 bases. Germline V gene lookup returns CDR1 SGHAT and CDR2 FQNNGV. The CDR3 has 13 residues. J gave up 4 bases and V 6 bases, and 4 bases lay outside the gene matches. DNA of the CDR3: TGTGCCAGCAGACGGACAGGGGAATACGAGCAGTACTTC. Translation: CASRRTGEYEQYF.

This rearrangement joins TRBV4-1 to TRBJ1-1; possible D gene TRBD1, 6 bases. Germline CDR1 is MGHRA and CDR2 is YSYEKL. The germline V and J ends were trimmed by 0 bases and 1 base, with 18 bases remaining between them. This CDR3 has 18 amino acids. The CDR3 coding sequence is TGCGCCAGCAGCCAAGATCCCAACCGGGACATAGAGAACACTGAAGCTTTCTTT. Its protein product is CASSQDPNRDIENTEAFF.

This sequence joins TRBV29-1 and TRBJ1-1; D uncertain. Germline V gene data show CDR1 as SQVTM and CDR2 as ANQGSEA. The CDR3 is 13 amino acids. V was pared by 7 bases and J by 2 bases, with 14 bases between. The CDR3 reads CSALPSPNTEAFF. The DNA of the CDR3 is TGCAGCGCACTGCCCTCTCCTAACACTGAAGCTTTCTTT.

The rearrangement links TRBV2 to TRBJ2-3; D remains unclear. Trimming stripped 7 bases from V and 0 bases from J, with 11 bases between. The CDR3 loop spans 14 amino acids. In germline, CDR1 is SNHLY, CDR2 FYNNEI. CDR3 bases: TGTGCCAGCACCCTTGAGATTAGCACAGATACGCAGTATTTT. It codes for CASTLEISTDTQYF.

This clone has a single count. V is TRBV27 and J is TRBJ2-1, with 10 bases lining up with TRBD2. V lost 6 bases and J lost 6; bases outside the gene matches: 8. CDR1 is MNHEY and CDR2 is SMNVEV in the germline V gene (reference sequence). This CDR3 comprises 15 residues. This CDR3 reads CASSPWLAGGNEQFF. Here the CDR3 DNA reads TGTGCCAGCAGCCCTTGGTTAGCGGGAGGCAATGAGCAGTTCTTC.

This chain uses TRBV7-9 with TRBJ2-6; D is uncertain. CDR3 size: 16 residues. Between the trimmed V and J ends, which lost 11 bases and 0 bases, there was a span of 17 bases. The germline CDR1 and CDR2 sequences are SEHNR and FQNEAQ (reference sequence). For the CDR3, the DNA is TGTGCCGGTTACCCCGATCAGCGCTCTGGGGCCAACGTCCTGACTTTC. This codes for CAGYPDQRSGANVLTF.

The genes are TRBV5-1 and TRBJ2-7; perhaps TRBD1 as D (6 bases). Per germline, CDR1 SGHRS and CDR2 YFSETQ. CDR3 length equals 15 residues. V was cut by 0 bases and J by 4 bases, with 14 bases left in between. CDR3 DNA: TGCGCCAGCAGCTTGGCCACAGGGACGGGATACGAGCAGTACTTC. It codes for CASSLATGTGYEQYF.

The chain links TRBV25-1 to TRBJ2-5; 7 nucleotides line up with TRBD2. Germline CDR1 and CDR2: MGHDK and SYGVNS. The trim removed 3 bases at V and 5 bases at J, leaving 9 bases unmatched. The CDR3 sequence is 15 residues long. The CDR3 region is CASSELGLDIETQYF. The CDR3 DNA reads as TGTGCCAGCAGTGAGCTCGGACTAGATATCGAGACCCAGTACTTC.

This rearrangement joins TRBV9 to TRBJ2-3; weak D call: TRBD1 (7 bases). The CDR3 covers 15 residues. Trimming stripped 5 bases from V and 4 bases from J, with 17 bases between. Germline lookup yields CDR1 SGDLS and CDR2 YYNGEE. The CDR3 bases are TGTGCCAGCAGAGCAGGGGGGCGCTCTGCAGATACGCAGTATTTT. Its translation: CASRAGGRSADTQYF.

The chain has TRBV19 and TRBJ1-2, with TRBD1 identical over 9 bases. V dropped 9 bases and J dropped 5; count of bases not matched to a gene: 10. Germline V lookup: CDR1 LNHDA, CDR2 SQIVND (reference sequence). CDR3 length: 14 residues. CDR3 sequence (DNA): TGTGCCAGCGACCCCGGGACAGGGAGGTATGGCTACACCTTC. Residues: CASDPGTGRYGYTF.